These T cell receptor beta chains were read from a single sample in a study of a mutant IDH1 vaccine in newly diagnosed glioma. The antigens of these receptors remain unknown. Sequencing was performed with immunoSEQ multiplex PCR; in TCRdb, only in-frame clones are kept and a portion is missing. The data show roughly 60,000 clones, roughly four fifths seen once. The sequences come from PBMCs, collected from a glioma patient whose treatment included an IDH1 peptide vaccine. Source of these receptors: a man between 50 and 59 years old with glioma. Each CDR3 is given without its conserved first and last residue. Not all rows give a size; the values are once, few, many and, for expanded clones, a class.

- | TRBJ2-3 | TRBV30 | AWSTAGARADTQY
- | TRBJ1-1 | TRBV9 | ASSVVWSTEAF
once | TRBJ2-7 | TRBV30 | AWSKGASEQY
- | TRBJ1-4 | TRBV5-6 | ASSLGGTFGEKLF
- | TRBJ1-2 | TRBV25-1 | ASSEGGRGDGYT
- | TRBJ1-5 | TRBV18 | ASSPPSGQQRPQH
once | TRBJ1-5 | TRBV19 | ASSWTGNQPQH
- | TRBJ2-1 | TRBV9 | ASTGTNYNEQF
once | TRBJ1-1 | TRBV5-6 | ASSLGFVGTLNTEAF
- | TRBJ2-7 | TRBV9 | ASSVGGAYPEQY
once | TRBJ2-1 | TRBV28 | ASSSSVWGTEGEQF
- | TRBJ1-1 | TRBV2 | ASSEEMTAF
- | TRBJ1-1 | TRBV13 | ASSLDRGWNTEAF
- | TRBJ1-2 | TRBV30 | AWANRGGYT
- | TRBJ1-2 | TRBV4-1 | ASSQDKNGNYGYT
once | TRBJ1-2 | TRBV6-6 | ASSQLGGVYGYT
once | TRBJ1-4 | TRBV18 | ASSGTAEKLF
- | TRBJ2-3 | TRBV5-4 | ASSLRGHSTDTQY
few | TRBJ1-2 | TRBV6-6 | ASSLQGSGYT
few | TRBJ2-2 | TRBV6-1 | ASRRDPNTGELF
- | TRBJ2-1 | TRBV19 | ASSPLLGADNEQF
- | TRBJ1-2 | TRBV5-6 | ASRKQGANYGYT
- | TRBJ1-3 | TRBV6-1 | ASRKASGNTIY
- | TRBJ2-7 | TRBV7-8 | ASSFSLYEQY
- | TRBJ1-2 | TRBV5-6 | ASSLGNSNYGYT
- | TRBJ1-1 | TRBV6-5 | ASSYSDSSEAF
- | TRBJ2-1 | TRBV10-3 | ATGSRGDNEQF
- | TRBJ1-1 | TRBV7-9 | ASSSTTRPDGAF
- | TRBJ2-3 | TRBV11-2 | ASSFADTQY
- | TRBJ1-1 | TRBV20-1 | SPPNLAF
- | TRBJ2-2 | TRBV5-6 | ASSLEPLGTGATGELF
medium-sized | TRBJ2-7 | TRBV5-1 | ASSLGQGLQTYEQY
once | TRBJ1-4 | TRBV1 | TSSQDRRGRHGEKLF
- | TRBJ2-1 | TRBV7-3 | ASSPDSSRHNEQF
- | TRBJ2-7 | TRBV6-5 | ASRRGTIYEQY
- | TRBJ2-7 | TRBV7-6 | ASSLGDGMTYEQY
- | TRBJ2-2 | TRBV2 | ASSEQGGANGELF
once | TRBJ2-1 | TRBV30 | AWSQGAYNEQF
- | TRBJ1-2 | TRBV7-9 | ASSTGADSYGYT
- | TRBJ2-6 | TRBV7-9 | ASSLAFRDAGANVLT
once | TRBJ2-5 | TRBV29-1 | SVEQGRETQY
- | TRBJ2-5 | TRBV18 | ASSREAGQETQY
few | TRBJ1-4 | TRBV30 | AWATGQGEKLF
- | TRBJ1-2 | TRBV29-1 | SVEAAGDNYGYT
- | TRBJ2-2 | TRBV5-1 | ASSPGRTGGAELF
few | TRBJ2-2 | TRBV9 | ASKGQFLGELF
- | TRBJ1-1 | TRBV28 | ASSPPRQTSYTEAF